The 6 T cell receptor beta chains below were found in one sample sequenced in a study of shared clonotypes between healthy human individuals. Measured with immunoSEQ multiplex PCR; TCRdb has only the in-frame clones, and not every one. Found here are 2 million to 3 million clones, 93% of them singletons; the top ten hold about 0.34%. Sequencing was performed on naive CD4+ T cells from PBMCs. Subset of the sample: CD45RA+ positively selected. These receptor sequences come from a man younger than 35 in good health. Some clones in this sample may be carry-over from other donors' samples.

Note on this clone: Other DNA sequences in this specimen translate into the identical CDR3. The gene calls are TRBV11-2 and TRBJ1-1, with unresolved D. Germline loops: CDR1 SGHAT, CDR2 FQNNGV. The CDR3 covers 12 residues. V lost 5 bases and J 1 base, leaving 5 bases between the germline ends. The CDR3 coding sequence is TGTGCCAGCAGCCTAACGAACACTGAAGCTTTCTTT. Encoded protein: CASSLTNTEAFF.

The CDR3 nucleotides are TGCGCCAGCAGCCCAGGGACTCTCGGCTCCTTGAGTGAAGCTTTCTTT. It yields the protein CASSPGTLGSLSEAFF. J is TRBJ1-1 and V is TRBV5-1, with a tentative D call TRBD1 (5 bases). There are 16 residues in the CDR3. Looked up from germline, CDR1 is SGHRS and CDR2 is YFSETQ. The germline V and J ends were trimmed by 4 bases and 7 bases, with 23 bases remaining between them.

The rearrangement uses TRBV27 and TRBJ2-5; TRBD1 might be the D (6 bases). Matching the DNA end better, TRBJ2-7 makes the J call doubtful. CDR3 length equals 14 residues. The germline gives CDR1 MNHEY, CDR2 SMNVEV (reference sequence). For the CDR3, the DNA is TGTGCCAGCAGTTTAGGCAGGGGTGGATTCGAGCAGTACTTC. It codes for CASSLGRGGFEQYF.

The chain employs TRBV15 and TRBJ1-4; 7 bases align to TRBD1. Losses at the gene ends were 8 bases for V and 7 bases for J; bases not matched to a gene: 13. CDR1 is LNHNV, CDR2 YYDKDF, per germline (reference sequence). The CDR3 runs 15 residues. CDR3 sequence reads: CATQRIRGGGEKLFF. CDR3 bases: TGTGCCACCCAGCGAATCAGGGGGGGTGGTGAAAAACTGTTTTTT.

The rearrangement links TRBV9 to TRBJ1-1; 7 bases align to TRBD1. Trimming took 3 bases from V and 4 from J; bases not matched to a gene: 9. The CDR3 runs to 15 residues. Germline V gene lookup returns CDR1 SGDLS and CDR2 YYNGEE. The CDR3 DNA is TGTGCCAGCAGCGGAATGACAGGGCTCGGCACTGAAGCTTTCTTT. This encodes CASSGMTGLGTEAFF.

The gene calls are TRBV7-9 and TRBJ2-1, with 11 bases matching TRBD2. Germline lookup yields CDR1 SEHNR and CDR2 FQNEAQ (reference sequence). CDR3 length: 16 amino acids. After removal of 5 bases from V and 6 bases from J, the junction contained 9 bases not matched to a gene. The CDR3 sequence: CASSTSGTSGFNEQFF. As DNA, the CDR3 is TGTGCCAGCAGCACGTCCGGGACTAGCGGATTCAATGAGCAGTTCTTC.